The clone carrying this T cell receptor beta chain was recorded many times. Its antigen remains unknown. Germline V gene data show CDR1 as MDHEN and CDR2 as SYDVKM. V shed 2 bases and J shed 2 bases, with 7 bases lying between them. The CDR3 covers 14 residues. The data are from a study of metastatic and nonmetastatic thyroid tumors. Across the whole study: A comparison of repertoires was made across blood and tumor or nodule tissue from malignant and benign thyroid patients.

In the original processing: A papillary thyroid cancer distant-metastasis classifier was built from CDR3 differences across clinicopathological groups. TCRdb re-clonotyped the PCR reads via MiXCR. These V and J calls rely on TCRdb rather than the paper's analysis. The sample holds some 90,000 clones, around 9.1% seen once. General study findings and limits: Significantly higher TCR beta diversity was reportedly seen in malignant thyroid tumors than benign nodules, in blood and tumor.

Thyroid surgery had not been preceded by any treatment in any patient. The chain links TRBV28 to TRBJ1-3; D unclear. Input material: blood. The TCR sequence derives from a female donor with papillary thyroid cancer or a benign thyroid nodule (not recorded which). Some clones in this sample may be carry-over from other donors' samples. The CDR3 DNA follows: TGTGCCAGCAGTTTAGGGCCGGCTGGAAACACCATATATTTT. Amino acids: CASSLGPAGNTIYF. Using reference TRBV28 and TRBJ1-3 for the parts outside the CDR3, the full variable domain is DVKVTQSSRYLVKRTGEKVFLECVQDMDHENMFWYRQDPGLGLRLIYFSYDVKMKEKGDIPEGYSVSREKKERFSLILESASTNQTSMYLCASSLGPAGNTIYFGEGSWLTVV.